The 18 T cell receptor beta chains below were found in one sample sequenced in a study of T cell responses to AZD1222 COVID-19 vaccine. Data came from immunoSEQ multiplex PCR; TCRdb stores just in-frame clones and leaves some out. The sample has approximately 73,000 clones; over 80% are singletons. The sequences come from peripheral blood, collected on day 0 of AZD1222 vaccination. The receptors derive from an adult in good health.

This clone was found a few times. V is TRBV9 and J is TRBJ1-4; 12 bases align to TRBD1. The CDR3 is made up of 17 amino acids. Germline loops: CDR1 SGDLS, CDR2 YYNGEE. V lost 2 bases, J lost 7 bases, and 9 bases stayed unmatched. CDR3 in amino acids: CASSVGTGGNGGEKLFF. DNA of the CDR3: TGTGCCAGCAGCGTCGGGACAGGGGGCAACGGTGGTGAAAAACTGTTTTTT.

The rearrangement uses TRBV7-9 and TRBJ1-4; a weak D match, TRBD1 (5 bases). Germline V lookup: CDR1 SEHNR, CDR2 FQNEAQ (reference sequence). V lost 4 bases and J 8 bases, leaving 14 bases between the germline ends. CDR3 length: 14 residues. The CDR3 DNA sequence: TGTGCCAGCAGCTCGACGGGGGGAAGAGAAAAACTGTTTTTT. Protein: CASSSTGGREKLFF.

V usage is TRBV4-3 and J usage is TRBJ2-7, with 11 nucleotides matching TRBD2. After removal of 3 bases from V and 3 bases from J, the junction contained 7 bases not matched to a gene. This CDR3 is built from 16 residues. Per germline, CDR1 LGHNA and CDR2 YSLEER. CDR3 loop: CASSQDVAGGSYEQYF. The CDR3 DNA sequence: TGCGCCAGCAGCCAGGATGTAGCGGGGGGGAGCTACGAGCAGTACTTC.

The V gene is TRBV6-5, the J gene TRBJ1-2, with 7 positions matching TRBD1. The V gene end was trimmed by 4 bases and the J gene end by 4 bases; junction bases not matched to a gene: 9. Looked up from germline, CDR1 is MNHEY and CDR2 is SVGAGI. The CDR3 extends over 15 amino acids. In DNA form, the CDR3 reads TGTGCCAGCAGTTCTCCGGGACAGACTTTCTATGGCTACACCTTC. The encoded protein is CASSSPGQTFYGYTF.

V is TRBV19 and J is TRBJ1-4; unclear D gene. Germline CDR1 is LNHDA and CDR2 is SQIVND (reference sequence). The CDR3 has 15 amino acids. V lost 3 bases, J lost 1 base, and 9 bases lay in between. The CDR3 DNA reads as TGTGCCAGTAGTATTCCACGCCGAACTAATGAAAAACTGTTTTTT. Translation: CASSIPRRTNEKLFF.

The genes are TRBV7-9 and TRBJ2-5, with D uncertain. Germline lookup yields CDR1 SEHNR and CDR2 FQNEAQ (reference sequence). The CDR3 spans 14 residues. The V end was cut by 4 bases, the J end by 1 base, with 10 bases between. In DNA form, the CDR3 reads TGTGCCAGCAGCTCCGACTCGCGCCAAGAGACCCAGTACTTC. Protein product: CASSSDSRQETQYF.

The rearrangement links TRBV4-3 to TRBJ1-2; 7 positions match TRBD1. CDR3 length: 14 residues. In germline, CDR1 is LGHNA, CDR2 YSLEER. The J segment lost 6 bases and the V segment lost 1 base, leaving 5 bases of the junction unmatched. The CDR3 nucleotides read TGCGCCAGCAGCCAAGCCCGCCAGGGGGATGGCTACACCTTC. Translated: CASSQARQGDGYTF.

The J gene is TRBJ1-3, the V gene TRBV28, with D maybe TRBD1 (5 bases). V shed 10 bases and J shed 4 bases, with 20 bases lying between them. Germline values: CDR1 MDHEN, CDR2 SYDVKM. The CDR3 loop spans 15 amino acids. The CDR3 nucleotides read TGTGCCACCAGGGCGGGACGCAGCACGGGAAACACCATATATTTT. Translation gives CATRAGRSTGNTIYF.

The gene calls are TRBV6-2 or TRBV6-3 and TRBJ2-3, with D perhaps TRBD1 (5 bases). Looked up from germline, CDR1 is MNHEY and CDR2 is SVGEGT. Trimming took 2 bases from V and 0 from J, leaving 18 bases between them. This CDR3 has 18 residues. CDR3 nucleotide sequence: TGTGCCAGCAGTTACGATCAGGGTTGGGCAGGGAGCACAGATACGCAGTATTTT. Translating gives CASSYDQGWAGSTDTQYF.

This clone was counted between two and nine times. This sequence joins TRBV7-2 and TRBJ1-1; 7 nucleotides align to TRBD1. J gave up 4 bases and V 5 bases, and 7 bases lay outside the gene matches. The germline gives CDR1 SGHTA, CDR2 FQGNSA. The CDR3 is 14 amino acids. CDR3 in DNA: TGTGCCAGCAGCGCGACAGGGAGCGTCACTGAAGCTTTCTTT. Protein: CASSATGSVTEAFF.

J is TRBJ2-5 and V is TRBV10-3; D gene unclear. The CDR3 runs 14 residues. Trimming stripped 3 bases from V and 5 bases from J, with 13 bases between. The V gene's germline CDR1 is ENHRY and CDR2 SYGVKD. The chain's CDR3 is CAISDFGRSETQYF. CDR3 coding DNA: TGTGCCATCAGTGACTTTGGCAGGTCCGAGACCCAGTACTTC.

The V gene is TRBV9, the J gene TRBJ1-1, with 8 nucleotides matching TRBD1. Germline V lookup: CDR1 SGDLS, CDR2 YYNGEE. Trimming cost V 0 bases and J 0 bases; bases outside gene matches: 7. The CDR3 totals 17 residues. The CDR3 bases are TGTGCCAGCAGCGTAGGGGCAGGGGGCCTCTTGAACACTGAAGCTTTCTTT. Protein product: CASSVGAGGLLNTEAFF.

This clone was counted a few times. The J gene is TRBJ2-3, the V gene TRBV2; the D gene is possibly TRBD2 (5 bases). The CDR3 is 13 amino acids. V was clipped by 8 bases and J by 1 base, with 10 bases between them. Germline V CDR1 and CDR2: SNHLY, FYNNEI. As DNA, the CDR3 is TGTGCCAGCTCGCCGAGGGGCACAGATACGCAGTATTTT. Protein: CASSPRGTDTQYF.

The chain combines TRBV7-2 with TRBJ1-2; the match to TRBD1 covers 7 bases. Germline assignment: CDR1 SGHTA and CDR2 FQGNSA. The CDR3 runs to 15 residues. V shed 7 bases and J 5 bases; nucleotides not matched to a gene: 13. DNA of the CDR3: TGTGCCAGCACTGGACAGCAGGGGGGATTGTATGGCTACACCTTC. Translating it yields CASTGQQGGLYGYTF.

J is TRBJ2-7 and V is TRBV10-3, with 9 bases matching TRBD1. Germline loops: CDR1 ENHRY, CDR2 SYGVKD. V lost 2 bases and J lost 5; bases outside the gene matches: 7. The CDR3 is 15 residues long. DNA for the CDR3: TGTGCCATCAGTGAGCCTGGGACAGGGCCGGACGAGCAGTACTTC. Translating it yields CAISEPGTGPDEQYF.

The chain uses TRBV12-3 or TRBV12-4 and TRBJ1-3; D unclear. This CDR3 comprises 13 residues. The ends were cut back, 3 bases at V and 1 base at J, with 4 bases in the middle. CDR3 loop: CASSLASGNTIYF. CDR3 bases: TGTGCCAGCAGTTTGGCATCTGGAAACACCATATATTTT.

The chain carries TRBV3-1 (or the pseudogene TRBV3-2) and TRBJ2-2, with unresolved D. The CDR3 length is 14 residues. Trimming took off 0 bases at V and 1 base at J, with 3 bases between the two ends. Per the germline V gene, CDR1 is LGHDT and CDR2 is YNNKEL (reference sequence). The CDR3 protein is CASSQDRNTGELFF. CDR3 sequence (DNA): TGTGCCAGCAGCCAAGATCGGAACACCGGGGAGCTGTTTTTT.

The chain recombines TRBV10-3 with TRBJ2-1; 10 positions agree with TRBD2. Trimming removed 0 bases from V and 3 bases from J; junction bases left unmatched: 2. In germline, CDR1 is ENHRY, CDR2 SYGVKD. The CDR3 totals 16 residues. The CDR3 DNA follows: TGTGCCATCAGTGAGTCGAGCGGGGGGGTCTACAATGAGCAGTTCTTC. This encodes CAISESSGGVYNEQFF.